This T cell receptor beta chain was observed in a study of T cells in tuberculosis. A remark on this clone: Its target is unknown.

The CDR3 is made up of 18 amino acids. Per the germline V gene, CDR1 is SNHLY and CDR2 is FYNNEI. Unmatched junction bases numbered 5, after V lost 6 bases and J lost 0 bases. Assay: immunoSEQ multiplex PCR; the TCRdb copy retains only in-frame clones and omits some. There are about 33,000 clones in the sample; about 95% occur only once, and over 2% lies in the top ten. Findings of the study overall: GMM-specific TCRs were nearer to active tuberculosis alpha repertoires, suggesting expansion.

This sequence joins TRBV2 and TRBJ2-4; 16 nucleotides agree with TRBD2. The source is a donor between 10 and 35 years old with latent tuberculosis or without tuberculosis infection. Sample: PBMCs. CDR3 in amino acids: CASRGLAGGPLAKNIQYF. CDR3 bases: TGTGCCAGCAGGGGACTAGCGGGAGGGCCGCTAGCCAAAAACATTCAGTACTTC.